These 5 T cell receptor beta chains came from one sample sequenced in a study of T cells in women clearing cervical HPV infection (dated by TCRdb to the late 2010s). The library was made by the immunoSEQ multiplex PCR assay. TCRdb holds this immuneACCESS table with in-frame rearrangements only. Some clones are missing; in checked studies, unresolved V genes explain under half, and the rest has no known cause. Per the sample table, the count is under 40,000 clones. The ten largest make up around 3.2% of the sample. Material: blood buffy coat. The receptors stem from a woman between 18 and 69 years old with a cervical HPV16 infection that either progressed to CIN3+ or cleared (not recorded which).

Details on this clone: The read ends 3 residues shy of where the CDR3 ends; the end is completed using the germline J gene. The chain carries TRBV11-2 and TRBJ2-3, with 9 bases matching TRBD2. V was pared by 5 bases and J by 5 bases, with 5 bases of the junction left unmatched. The CDR3 has 14 residues. The germline V gene has CDR1 SGHAT and CDR2 FQNNGV. The covered CDR3 bases are TGTGCCAGCAGCAAGCGGGGGGTTGTAGATACG. Translation: CASSKRGVVDT. The entire CDR3 protein reads CASSKRGVVDTQYF.

Remarks on this clone: The read halts 3 residues ahead of the CDR3 end, with the missing end drawn from the germline J gene. The V gene is TRBV5-5, the J gene TRBJ2-1, with 9 bases fitting TRBD2. The CDR3 length is 15 residues. The trim removed 0 bases at V and 7 bases at J, leaving 5 bases unmatched. Germline values: CDR1 SGHKS, CDR2 YYEKEE (reference sequence). The CDR3 sequence is CASSLARLAGNEQFF. CDR3 bases read: TGTGCCAGCAGCTTGGCCCGGCTAGCGGGAAATGAG.

For this clone: From the germline J gene comes the end of the CDR3, since the read stops 3 residues before it. This chain joins TRBV20-1 and TRBJ2-2; 8 nucleotides align to TRBD2. Germline V lookup: CDR1 DFQATT, CDR2 SNEGSKA (reference sequence). This CDR3 is 15 amino acids long. The V gene end was trimmed by 0 bases and the J gene end by 7 bases; junction bases not matched to a gene: 7. The CDR3 region is CSARDSSGSFGELFF. CDR3 DNA (partial): TGCAGTGCTAGAGATAGCAGCGGGAGTTTCGGGGAG.

As concerns this clone: The CDR3 goes on 3 residues after the read ends, and that part is filled in from the germline J gene. This chain connects TRBV20-1 to TRBJ1-5; 10 bases match TRBD1. This CDR3 has 16 residues. Germline loops: CDR1 DFQATT, CDR2 SNEGSKA (reference sequence). After removal of 0 bases from V and 3 bases from J, the junction contained 5 bases not matched to a gene. The CDR3 loop is CSARELGQGHNQPQHF. The covered CDR3 bases are TGCAGTGCTAGAGAGTTGGGACAGGGGCACAATCAGCCC.

Note on this clone: Read data end 3 residues before the CDR3 end; the end is taken from the germline J gene. The gene calls are TRBV7-3 and TRBJ2-7, with D maybe TRBD1 (5 bases). Per the germline V gene, CDR1 is SGHTA and CDR2 is FQGTGA. V was shortened by 5 bases and J by 1 base, with 15 bases between the two germline ends. The CDR3 length is 15 residues. The CDR3 reads CASSPTGAVSYEQYF. CDR3 bases read: TGTGCCAGCAGCCCCACTGGGGCGGTGTCCTACGAG.